This TCR beta chain originates from a study (dated by TCRdb to the mid-2010s). Broadly, across the study: The study tested whether tumor-infiltrating Tregs in breast cancer are recruited from blood Tregs or converted in situ from other CD4+ T cell subsets.

Sequences MNHNY (CDR1) and SVGAGI (CDR2) are obtained from the germline V gene (reference sequence). Counted from cysteine to phenylalanine, this CDR3 has 20 amino acids. Here the CDR3 DNA is all that survives: 60 bases in frame from base 1. Cells that were CD4+CD25+CD127-/low were the ones isolated as Tregs. Tregs, naive and memory CD4+ T cells from tumor, blood and ipsilateral draining lymph nodes of a few breast cancer patients underwent full-length TCR alpha and beta sequencing. Mononuclear cells from lymph nodes or roughly 54 ml of peripheral blood were isolated by Ficoll density gradient centrifugation. A purity exceeding 90% was confirmed by FACS for the sorted cell populations. The study at large found these results: The TCR alpha and beta sequences of tumor-infiltrating Tregs showed the greatest overlap with tumor naive CD4+ T cells, followed by blood naive CD4+ T cells. Tumor memory CD4+ T cell TCR gene usage was found to cluster with blood and lymph node memory CD4+ cells and with lymph node naive CD4+ cells. Validation in the larger cohort was restricted to a single TCR beta V-J rearrangement rather than whole repertoires.

Details on this clonotype: Its antigen is still unknown. One base away lies a much larger clone, so this may be a sequencing read error.

Amplification of full-length TCR variable regions was done by 5' RACE PCR using constant-region reverse primers, and this step was followed by semi-nested PCR with Nested Universal Primer A. Using the ReliaPrep RNA Cell Miniprep System, total RNA was extracted, and the SMARTer RACE 5'/3' Kit was then used to reverse transcribe the RNA into 5'RACE-ready cDNA. Full-length TCR alpha and beta libraries were barcoded with multiplex adaptors and sequenced on an Illumina MiSeq. As for the original processing: For each of nine subset-tissue groups, sequencing data from the five patients were combined, and the groups were compared by unsupervised clustering of TCR gene usage. The Morisita-Horn index, with shared sequences weighted by their contribution to each repertoire, was used to calculate repertoire similarity. TCRdb applied fastp at Q25 and MiXCR to the public reads, then kept only in-frame beta chains. Rows are combined by CDR3 protein, so each entry shows the most common genes and DNA. These V and J calls originate from TCRdb's pipeline instead of the authors' own analysis. The sample data list about 42,000 distinct CDR3 sequences, and approximately 22% of these were observed just once. About 4% of the sample is in the top ten clones.

The sample comprised Tregs sorted from blood. This receptor chain uses TRBV6-6 and TRBJ2-6; 10 middle bases align to TRBD1. The sequence derives from a female donor with breast cancer. The CDR3 region reads CASRDSVRQGASSGANVLAF. The DNA sequence reads TGTGCCAGCAGGGATTCTGTACGACAGGGGGCATCCTCTGGGGCCAACGTCCTGGCTTTC.